The present T cell receptor (beta chain) was sequenced within a study of cytomegalovirus exposure and HLA in healthy donors. V was trimmed by 2 bases and J by 0 bases, leaving 10 bases between them. Germline V gives CDR1 LNHDA, CDR2 SQIVND (reference sequence). The CDR3 totals 15 residues. Separate from the roughly 720-subject first cohort, the 120-subject validation cohort was the one that the donors belonged to. Comments on this clone: The antigen is unknown.

Study observations and caveats: The study recorded 164 TCR beta chains that were cytomegalovirus-associated.

Profiled with immunoSEQ multiplex PCR; TCRdb holds only in-frame clones, not every one. The sample comprises over 110,000 clones, about 88% of which are singletons, and approximately 10% rests with the top ten. The sequence was obtained from a young man in good health and CMV-seropositive. Sequenced material: PBMCs. The rearrangement uses TRBV19 and TRBJ1-1; maybe TRBD1 (5 bases). The CDR3 region is CASSIKSGVNTEAFF. The CDR3, as DNA: TGTGCCAGTAGTATAAAGTCGGGGGTGAACACTGAAGCTTTCTTT.